Each of the 13 T cell receptor beta chains below was sequenced from the same sample in a study of blood T cell repertoires in COVID-19. The table came from immunoSEQ multiplex PCR; TCRdb's copy has only in-frame clones and leaves some out. The sample gives roughly 350,000 clones, more than 85% of which show up once; under 20% is in the top ten. Sequenced: PBMCs or T cells enriched from blood (not recorded which). The receptor source for this set is a woman in her thirties who had recovered from COVID-19.

With respect to this clone: The conserved closing phenylalanine or tryptophan is absent in this CDR3, likely reflecting a read error. The limits of the CDR3 on the DNA are not certain, so only TCRdb's listed CDR3 is given. The chain employs TRBV3-1 (or the pseudogene TRBV3-2) and TRBJ2-4; TRBD2, as called in the table, went unchecked against the DNA. The CDR3 comprises 10 residues, both ends counted. CDR1 and CDR2 (germline): LGHDT, YNNKEL (reference sequence). Here the CDR3 reads CASSQQRSLR.

V and J are TRBV7-8 and TRBJ2-4, with D maybe TRBD2 (6 bases). V gave up 0 bases and J gave up 0 bases, with 12 bases separating them. CDR1 and CDR2 from the germline V gene are SGHVS and FQNEAQ. The CDR3 is 17 residues long. The CDR3, as DNA: TGTGCCAGCAGCTTAGCGCACCCGGGACTAGCCAAAAACATTCAGTACTTC. Its translation is CASSLAHPGLAKNIQYF.

The CDR3 region has the DNA TGTGCCAGCAGCCCCGGGAGGGTACCCACAGATACGCAGTATTTT. Its translation: CASSPGRVPTDTQYF. This chain uses TRBV11-3 with TRBJ2-3; 8 bases match TRBD2. In germline, CDR1 is SGHNT, CDR2 YENEEA. The V gene end was trimmed by 5 bases and the J gene end by 2 bases; junction bases not matched to a gene: 6. The CDR3 sequence is 15 residues long.

The CDR3 DNA reads TGCGCCAGCAGCTTGGAGGTGGGCCTGGGCTATGGCTACACCTTC. Translating gives CASSLEVGLGYGYTF. The gene calls are TRBV5-1 and TRBJ1-2; D call uncertain. The CDR3 extends over 15 amino acids. Trimming removed 0 bases from V and 4 bases from J, with 13 bases in between. Germline loops: CDR1 SGHRS, CDR2 YFSETQ.

This clone was picked up one time. J is TRBJ1-2 and V is TRBV10-3, with D unclear. There are 12 residues in the CDR3. Trimming removed 3 bases from V and 8 bases from J, with 10 bases in between. Germline V gives CDR1 ENHRY, CDR2 SYGVKD. CDR3 in amino acids: CAISDPGEGYTF. Written as DNA, the CDR3 is TGTGCCATCAGTGACCCCGGGGAGGGCTACACCTTC.

The rearrangement links TRBV4-1 to TRBJ2-2; D is undetermined. Trimming removed 4 bases at V and 1 base at J, with 4 bases between. The CDR3 runs to 13 residues. Per the germline V gene, CDR1 is MGHRA and CDR2 is YSYEKL. In nucleotides, the CDR3 is TGCGCCAGCAGCCCAGGGAACACCGGGGAGCTGTTTTTT. Translated: CASSPGNTGELFF.

The chain employs TRBV28 and TRBJ1-1; TRBD1 aligns across 8 bases. Germline V gives CDR1 MDHEN, CDR2 SYDVKM. The J segment lost 11 bases and the V segment lost 5 bases, leaving 10 bases of the junction unmatched. CDR3 length: 13 amino acids. Here the CDR3 DNA reads TGTGCCAGCAGTGCCGGACAGGGACCCGTGGCTTTCTTT. Its protein is CASSAGQGPVAFF.

The J gene is TRBJ1-2, the V gene TRBV5-3; D is unclear. TRBV5-3 is placed among ORFs of uncertain function. The CDR3 spans 16 residues. The V gene lost 1 base and the J gene lost 1 base, with 14 bases spanning the gap. The CDR3 here is CARSLTDIEFNYGYTF. CDR3 in DNA: TGTGCCAGAAGCTTGACAGACATAGAATTTAACTATGGCTACACCTTC.

The chain has TRBV11-1 and TRBJ1-2; perhaps TRBD1 as D (5 bases). The CDR3 consists of 14 residues. CDR1 is SGHAT, CDR2 FQDESV, per germline (reference sequence). Trimming removed 1 base at V and 2 bases at J, with 8 bases between. The CDR3 bases are TGTGCCAGCAGCTTAGACTCAGGGAACTATGGCTACACCTTC. Translated, it gives CASSLDSGNYGYTF. The full variable domain, with the rest looked up from reference TRBV11-1 and TRBJ1-2, is EAEVAQSPRYKITEKSQAVAFWCDPISGHATLYWYRQILGQGPELLVQFQDESVVDDSQLPKDRFSAERLKGVDSTLKIQPAELGDSAMYLCASSLDSGNYGYTFGSGTRLTVV.

The chain recombines TRBV7-3 with TRBJ2-3; TRBD2 matches 7 bases. Germline V gene sequence: CDR1 SGHTA, CDR2 FQGTGA. The CDR3 sequence is 18 residues long. V was pared by 1 base and J by 4 bases, with 14 bases of the junction left unmatched. CDR3 DNA sequence: TGTGCCAGCAGCTTAATGTCCGGCGGGAGTGGGGTTGCAGATACGCAGTATTTT. Protein product: CASSLMSGGSGVADTQYF.

V gene TRBV19 combines with J gene TRBJ2-5; D may be TRBD1 (6 bases). The CDR3 contains 16 residues. Trimming removed 3 bases from V and 5 bases from J, with 19 bases in between. From germline, CDR1 is LNHDA and CDR2 SQIVND (reference sequence). CDR3 in DNA: TGTGCCAGTAGTATTGGGACATCCATGTCTGGGGAGACCCAGTACTTC. This gives the protein CASSIGTSMSGETQYF.

The chain is built from TRBV15 and TRBJ1-3, with D possibly TRBD1 on 6 matching bases. Germline assignment: CDR1 LNHNV and CDR2 YYDKDF (reference sequence). Trimming took off 1 base at V and 4 bases at J, with 11 bases between the two ends. The CDR3 sequence is 15 residues long. The DNA for the CDR3 is TGTGCCACCAGCAGAGGCAGGGGAAGCGGAAACACCATATATTTT. Translated: CATSRGRGSGNTIYF.

The V gene is TRBV11-1, the J gene TRBJ2-2, with 11 bases fitting TRBD1. From germline, CDR1 is SGHAT and CDR2 FQDESV (reference sequence). The length of the CDR3 is 15 residues. Trimming removed 7 bases from V and 6 bases from J; junction bases left unmatched: 7. The CDR3: CASTKPGQGAGELFF. CDR3 in DNA: TGTGCCAGCACGAAACCGGGACAGGGGGCCGGGGAGCTGTTTTTT.